The present T cell receptor (beta chain) was sequenced within a study of blood T cell repertoires in COVID-19. The participants were between about 18 and 89 years old and came from some 25 US areas. Measured with immunoSEQ multiplex PCR; TCRdb has only the in-frame clones, and not every one. The sample records under 250,000 clones, 83% being singletons. Sequencing was done on a sample of PBMCs or T cells enriched from blood (not recorded which). This receptor was identified in a woman in her thirties or forties who had been exposed to COVID-19.

CDR3 loop: CASSLVRTGGRADTQYF. CDR3 nucleotides: TGTGCCAGCAGCTTAGTGCGGACAGGGGGCAGGGCAGATACGCAGTATTTT. The chain uses TRBV7-2 and TRBJ2-3; 11 nucleotides align to TRBD1. The ends lost 1 base at V and 4 bases at J; junction bases unmatched: 7. Per germline, CDR1 SGHTA and CDR2 FQGNSA. The CDR3 runs to 17 residues.